The 18 T cell receptor beta chains below come from one sample, sequenced in a study of read filtering for tumor transcriptome and immune sequencing. The library was built from 400 ng RNA with molecular barcoded adaptors for alpha/delta and beta/gamma chains. Via MiXCR, TCRdb re-called the reads, giving one row per CDR3 protein. The sample holds about 47,000 distinct CDR3 sequences, approximately 12% seen once. Sequenced: a population of CD138-negative cells sorted from bone marrow. These receptors originate from a donor at least 40 years old with multiple myeloma.

The table lists this clonotype with many counts. The DNA for the CDR3 is TGTGCCAGCTCACCGGGACCGCCAATGAACACTGAAGCTTTCTTT. This sequence encodes CASSPGPPMNTEAFF. The chain links TRBV18 to TRBJ1-1, with a possible D match to TRBD1 (5 bases). V was shortened by 3 bases and J by 0 bases, with 11 bases between the two germline ends. CDR1 and CDR2 (germline): KGHSH, LQKENI. The CDR3 spans 15 residues. Full variable domain (outside the CDR3, taken from reference TRBV18 and TRBJ1-1): NAGVMQNPRHLVRRRGQEARLRCSPMKGHSHVYWYRQLPEEGLKFMVYLQKENIIDESGMPKERFSAEFPKEGPSILRIQQVVRGDSAAYFCASSPGPPMNTEAFFGQGTRLTVV.

About this clonotype: The germline gene is not matched at one end of the junction; a read error may be the cause. This chain uses TRBV7-2 with TRBJ2-7, with D possibly being TRBD1 (6 bases). This CDR3 has 17 amino acids. Germline lookup yields CDR1 SGHTA and CDR2 FQGNSA. For the CDR3, the DNA is TGTGCTAGCAGTTTCCCGCTGACAGGACGAATAACCTACGAGCAGTACTTC. It specifies CASSFPLTGRITYEQYF. The full variable domain, in which reference TRBV7-2 and TRBJ2-7 provide the parts outside the CDR3, is GAGVSQSPSNKVTEKGKDVELRCDPISGHTALYWYRQSLGQGLEFLIYFQGNSAPDKSGLPSDRFSAERTGGSVSTLTIQRTQQEDSAVYLCASSFPLTGRITYEQYFGPGTRLTVT.

The chain joins TRBV5-8 to TRBJ1-1, with D possibly being TRBD1 (6 bases). CDR1 is SGHTS, CDR2 YDEGEE, per germline. The CDR3 runs to 20 residues. The germline V and J ends were trimmed by 0 bases and 5 bases, with 29 bases remaining between them. The chain's CDR3 is CASSLVDSWSLLSRVTEAFF. The CDR3 nucleotides are TGTGCCAGCAGCTTGGTGGACAGCTGGTCCTTATTATCGCGGGTTACTGAAGCTTTCTTT.

This clonotype appeared many times. A much larger clone differs by one base, so this may be a read error. The chain combines TRBV19 with TRBJ2-5; tentative D call: TRBD2 (5 bases). CDR3 length: 13 residues. Germline V lookup: CDR1 LNHDA, CDR2 SQIVND (reference sequence). Trimming left V 4 bases short and J 1 base short, with 7 bases between. The CDR3 coding sequence is TGTGCCAGTAGTACGGACTTCCAAGAGACCCAGTACTTC. It yields the protein CASSTDFQETQYF.

About this clonotype itself: A clone one base away is much larger, so this may be a read error. The chain recombines TRBV7-2 with TRBJ2-1, with 9 bases that match TRBD2. Germline assignment: CDR1 SGHTA and CDR2 FQGNSA. The trim removed 6 bases at V and 9 bases at J, leaving 12 bases unmatched. The CDR3 contains 15 residues. DNA of the CDR3: TGTGCCAGCAGACCAACTAGCGGGTGGGCGGTTGAGCAGTTCTTC. The encoded protein is CASRPTSGWAVEQFF. The entire variable domain, with the rest obtained from reference TRBV7-2 and TRBJ2-1, is as follows: GAGVSQSPSNKVTEKGKDVELRCDPISGHTALYWYRQSLGQGLEFLIYFQGNSAPDKSGLPSDRFSAERTGGSVSTLTIQRTQQEDSAVYLCASRPTSGWAVEQFFGPGTRLTVL.

This clonotype was seen at least ten times. This rearrangement joins TRBV27 to TRBJ2-7, with D perhaps TRBD2 (5 bases). Trimming removed 6 bases at V and 0 bases at J, with 15 bases between. The CDR3 is 15 amino acids. Germline V gene lookup returns CDR1 MNHEY and CDR2 SMNVEV (reference sequence). CDR3 sequence (DNA): TGTGCCAGCAGCCCTACGGCGGGTACCTCCTACGAGCAGTACTTC. Its translation: CASSPTAGTSYEQYF.

This clonotype was seen at least ten times. The V call is TRBV20-1, the J call TRBJ2-7, with 7 bases fitting TRBD1. This CDR3 spans 12 amino acids. V shed 3 bases, J shed 7 bases, and the junction held 6 bases outside the gene matches. In germline, CDR1 is DFQATT, CDR2 SNEGSKA (reference sequence). CDR3 nucleotide sequence: TGCAGTGCTAGCGGACAGGTGGGGGAGCAGTACTTC. Protein product: CSASGQVGEQYF.

Many counts were recorded for this clonotype. This sequence joins TRBV5-1 and TRBJ2-1; 9 nucleotides align to TRBD1. The length of the CDR3 is 16 residues. Trimming took 0 bases from V and 2 from J; bases not matched to a gene: 3. CDR1 and CDR2 (germline): SGHRS, YFSETQ. The CDR3 spells CASSLGGTGTYNEQFF. Written as DNA, the CDR3 is TGCGCCAGCAGCTTGGGTGGGACAGGGACCTACAATGAGCAGTTCTTC.

This clonotype came up many times. No DNA is shown, since the ends of the CDR3 on it are uncertain; the CDR3 is the one TCRdb lists. CDR3 protein: CASSWATGTRFF. The chain couples TRBV12-3 or TRBV12-4 to TRBJ2-1; the table's D call of TRBD1 was not tested on the DNA. The CDR3 is made up of 12 amino acids, end residues included.

A note on this clonotype: This may come from a read error, since a much larger clone is one base off. The CDR3 here is CASSLNRWEAQYF. CDR3 nucleotide sequence: TGTGCCAGCAGCTTAAATAGATGGGAGGCCCAGTACTTC. The chain employs TRBV7-3 and TRBJ2-5, with D possibly TRBD2 on 6 matching bases. Trimming cost V 1 base and J 9 bases, with 12 bases left between them. The CDR3 is 13 residues long. Germline V CDR1 and CDR2: SGHTA, FQGTGA.

This clonotype showed up many times. The chain couples TRBV10-2 to TRBJ1-1, with 8 bases identical to TRBD1. Germline lookup yields CDR1 WSHSY and CDR2 SAAADI. CDR3 length: 14 residues. V was clipped by 6 bases and J by 7 bases; unmatched bases: 10. CDR3 in amino acids: CASSRGGQAIEAFF. In DNA form, the CDR3 reads TGCGCCAGCAGCAGGGGGGGACAGGCGATTGAAGCTTTCTTT.

In its sample, this clonotype was seen many times. This chain connects TRBV6-6 to TRBJ2-5; unclear D gene. Germline loops: CDR1 MNHNY, CDR2 SVGAGI (reference sequence). CDR3 length: 13 amino acids. The V gene lost 2 bases and the J gene lost 5 bases, with 9 bases spanning the gap. CDR3 coding DNA: TGTGCCAGCAGTTACGGGGTCGGGGAGACCCAGTACTTC. Protein: CASSYGVGETQYF.

This clonotype was observed many times. The chain is built from TRBV20-1 and TRBJ2-1; D remains ambiguous. The V end was cut by 0 bases, the J end by 1 base, with 25 bases between. Per the germline V gene, CDR1 is DFQATT and CDR2 is SNEGSKA (reference sequence). This CDR3 is 20 amino acids long. CDR3 amino acids: CSAREPRKAEQPLSYNEQFF. CDR3 nucleotide sequence: TGCAGTGCTAGAGAGCCCAGGAAGGCCGAGCAGCCCTTATCCTACAATGAGCAGTTCTTC.

The sample holds a few counts of this clonotype. This chain uses TRBV7-2 with TRBJ2-1, with 9 bases aligning to TRBD1. CDR1 is SGHTA, CDR2 FQGNSA, per germline. The CDR3 extends over 15 amino acids. With V trimmed by 1 base and J by 8 bases, 6 bases remained unmatched. The CDR3 DNA is TGTGCCAGCAGCTTAGGGGGACAGGGTTTCGATGAGCAGTTCTTC. Protein: CASSLGGQGFDEQFF.

Remarks on this clonotype: Just one base apart from a much larger clone, this may be a read error. The rearrangement uses TRBV24-1 and TRBJ2-1; 8 nucleotides line up with TRBD1. Germline V gene sequence: CDR1 KGHDR, CDR2 SFDVKD. This CDR3 has 16 residues. CDR3 DNA: TGTGCCACCGGTGATGCGTCGCAGGGGGCCGGCAATGAGCAGTTCTTC. It encodes CATGDASQGAGNEQFF.

This clonotype was detected ten times or more. The chain uses TRBV11-2 and TRBJ2-3; the D is unclear. Germline V gene data show CDR1 as SGHAT and CDR2 as FQNNGV. The V gene lost 7 bases and the J gene lost 5 bases, with 16 bases spanning the gap. The CDR3 is 14 amino acids. CDR3 sequence (DNA): TGTGCCAGCAAACTCGGGCCTTGGGGAGATACGCAGTATTTT. Amino acids: CASKLGPWGDTQYF.

In this sample, this clonotype turned up many times. This chain joins TRBV5-6 and TRBJ2-3, with D perhaps TRBD2 (5 bases). The V end was cut by 0 bases, the J end by 5 bases, with 13 bases between. The CDR3 extends over 15 amino acids. The germline CDR1 and CDR2 sequences are SGHDT and YYEEEE. CDR3 in amino acids: CASSLGARAGDTQYF. CDR3 nucleotides: TGTGCCAGCAGCTTGGGAGCGCGGGCTGGAGATACGCAGTATTTT.

This clonotype has ten or more counts. In nucleotides, the CDR3 is TGTGCCAGCAGCTTAGCTAAGGGTGAGCAGTTCTTC. The encoded protein is CASSLAKGEQFF. This chain connects TRBV11-3 to TRBJ2-1; D is undetermined. This CDR3 contains 12 residues. V was cut by 1 base and J by 9 bases, with 7 bases left in between. Germline V gives CDR1 SGHNT, CDR2 YENEEA.